Here is one T cell receptor (beta chain) with its context. Its target is not known. This record belongs to a study of cytomegalovirus exposure and HLA in healthy donors. Notes on the study in general: Reports described diagnosis of cytomegalovirus status by the classifier as highly specific and sensitive. Likely technical artifact: a cluster of highly shared sequence variants.

The PCR ran on 60 Vbeta and 13 Jbeta primers. Some clones are missing from TCRdb's copy, which holds only in-frame ones; the method was immunoSEQ multiplex PCR. The specimen's table records some 39,000 clones. Those who donated were healthy bone marrow donors. Germline CDR1 is SGHVS and CDR2 is FQNEAQ. The CDR3 consists of 16 residues. Trimming cost V 6 bases and J 5 bases; bases outside gene matches: 13. The sample was PBMCs. This sequence originates from a man aged 30 to 39 in good health and CMV-seronegative. The chain uses TRBV7-8 and TRBJ1-1, with TRBD1 matching 9 bases. CDR3 bases: TGTGCCAGCAGGACACTGGGACAGGGAATCGGTACTGAAGCTTTCTTT. This sequence encodes CASRTLGQGIGTEAFF.